These T cell receptor beta chains were read from a single sample in a study of kidney transplant recipient with SARS-CoV-2 infection. TCRdb used MiXCR to reprocess the reads, holding one entry per CDR3 protein. The profile shows 200,000 to 300,000 distinct CDR3 sequences, more than 25% of them singletons. The sequenced sample was a blood sample, obtained at baseline and between days 110 and 120 from a kidney transplant recipient. These receptors all stem from a male patient in his thirties who had COVID-19 and was a kidney transplant recipient. T cells may partly derive from the graft donor. CDR3s leave out the opening cysteine and the closing phenylalanine or tryptophan.

v_call cdr3_aa
TRBV19 ASSAISGGREQY
TRBV20-1 SALWPGNTKAF
TRBV20-1 SALGTANSPLH
TRBV20-1 SARGLAGTLPLTDTQY
TRBV12-2 ASRFRRTPRKTYGYT
TRBV12-3/TRBV12-4 ASSTPQGRNEQF
TRBV12-2 ASRHLQTPRKTYGYT
TRBV5-1 ASSLEVNTGELF
TRBV5-3 ARCVQVVRKTYGYT
TRBV6-5 ASSYGTGTGDSPLH
TRBV20-1 SARGPIADTQY
TRBV12-3/TRBV12-4 ASRRGESEKLF
TRBV11-3 ASSHPNDLGKTYGYT
TRBV4-2 ASSQDLAGLTYNEQF
TRBV7-2 ASTQPRKETQY
TRBV20-1 SAPMDNENTIY
TRBV19 ASSTPWTGRLASQH
TRBV29-1 SVERLAGVYNEQF
TRBV7-2 ASSRGGSKNIQY
TRBV7-9 ASSTTSGSQNEQY
TRBV28 ASSPRDDQETQY
TRBV27 ASSLSWHLNTEAF
TRBV6-5 ASSPAGAGELF
TRBV19 ASRRTGSTYEQY
TRBV20-1 SAPQTSGRGDTQY
TRBV4-1 ASSPGQGFNEQF
TRBV6-5 VSSEGQAGANYGYT
TRBV4-1 ASSRGTDDSYEQY
TRBV5-1 ASSSGLGGQPQH
TRBV19 ASRNRGSNERF
TRBV3-1 ASSQAYLGQGFEQY
TRBV3-1 ASSQDMREIDTQY
TRBV20-1 SASPHMNNEKLF
TRBV5-8 ASRISHPRKTYGYT
TRBV30 AWSGFVSNQPQH
TRBV28 ASSLGTGLGYEQY
TRBV6-5 TSRGSSGNTIY
TRBV4-2 AGPYEQY
TRBV15 ATSRGPVGNEQF
TRBV25-1 ASSEWDRDTEAF
TRBV12-1 ASSLGFVWGKTYGYT
TRBV19 ASSGHATNRKTYGYT
TRBV30 AWRLSRYRKTYGYT
TRBV10-2 ASSEQRGTNYEQY
TRBV6-5 ASSIIGECRKTYGYT
TRBV20-1 SAPSETQETQY
TRBV12-3/TRBV12-4 ASSLNLAVQRGEQF
TRBV5-3 ARNFEVVRKTYGYT
TRBV3-1 ASSGVSPTSGLTGELF